These 28 T cell receptor beta chains share one sample of origin, sequenced in a study of early T cells in non-severe SARS-CoV-2 infection. TCRdb re-called the 5' RACE reads through MiXCR, storing one row per CDR3 protein. Among 34,000 or so distinct CDR3 sequences listed, approximately 9.2% were seen once. Input material: whole blood. The source of these receptors is an adult who was a healthcare worker with PCR-confirmed SARS-CoV-2 infection or an uninfected control (not recorded which).

This clonotype has at least ten counts. This rearrangement joins TRBV6-5 to TRBJ2-1; TRBD1 matches at 8 bases. CDR1 and CDR2 (germline): MNHEY, SVGAGI. V shed 4 bases and J 7 bases; nucleotides not matched to a gene: 9. This CDR3 is built from 15 residues. CDR3 region: CASSSGTGGRNEQFF. The CDR3 region has the DNA TGTGCCAGCAGTTCCGGGACAGGCGGCCGAAATGAGCAGTTCTTC.

This clonotype was observed at least ten times. This chain joins TRBV30 and TRBJ2-7, with 8 bases identical to TRBD2. V gave up 5 bases and J gave up 0 bases; unmatched junction bases: 3. This CDR3 is built from 13 residues. Germline V gene data show CDR1 as GTSNPN and CDR2 as SVGIG (reference sequence). CDR3 nucleotides: TGTGCCTGGGAGCGGGGGAGCTCCTACGAGCAGTACTTC. Translated: CAWERGSSYEQYF.

This clonotype was seen many times. The genes are TRBV2 and TRBJ2-1; 7 nucleotides agree with TRBD1. This CDR3 region has 14 residues. V was clipped by 6 bases and J by 0 bases; unmatched bases: 2. Germline V gene lookup returns CDR1 SNHLY and CDR2 FYNNEI. The CDR3 loop reads CASRGQSSYNEQFF. For the CDR3, the DNA is TGTGCCAGCAGGGGACAGAGCTCCTACAATGAGCAGTTCTTC.

This clonotype was found many times. This chain uses TRBV5-6 with TRBJ1-5; no clear D gene. The CDR3 runs to 15 residues. Deletions cut 0 bases from V and 3 bases from J, with 10 bases between. Germline loops: CDR1 SGHDT, CDR2 YYEEEE. The DNA of the CDR3 is TGTGCCAGCAGCTTGGTGGCGGGTATCAATCAGCCCCAGCATTTT. As protein: CASSLVAGINQPQHF.

There are many counts of this clonotype. The chain carries TRBV4-3 and TRBJ1-6; the D gene is possibly TRBD1 (5 bases). Germline values: CDR1 LGHNA, CDR2 YSLEER. V lost 0 bases to trimming and J lost 8 bases, with 17 bases between them. CDR3 length equals 17 residues. CDR3 DNA sequence: TGCGCCAGCAGCCAAGATGGAAGGGGCGTAATGGATTCACCCCTCCACTTT. This gives the protein CASSQDGRGVMDSPLHF.

This clonotype was seen repeatedly, ten times or more. V and J are TRBV27 and TRBJ2-1; D unresolved. The CDR3 sequence is 13 residues long. Germline CDR1 and CDR2: MNHEY and SMNVEV (reference sequence). Trimming took off 2 bases at V and 2 bases at J, with 4 bases between the two ends. CDR3 region: CASSLKPYNEQFF. For the CDR3, the DNA is TGTGCCAGCAGTTTAAAACCCTACAATGAGCAGTTCTTC.

This clonotype has ten or more counts. The chain uses TRBV30 and TRBJ2-1, with TRBD2 matching over 9 bases. The length of the CDR3 is 11 residues. Germline lookup yields CDR1 GTSNPN and CDR2 SVGIG (reference sequence). The V segment lost 1 base and the J segment 13 bases; nucleotides outside the gene matches: 2. CDR3 nucleotides: TGTGCCTGGAGTGGCGGGGGGGGCCAGTTCTTC. Protein product: CAWSGGGGQFF.

Of note for this clonotype: A much larger clone is a single base away; this may be a read error. This chain joins TRBV7-2 and TRBJ2-5; D not resolved. There are 11 residues in the CDR3. Per the germline V gene, CDR1 is SGHTA and CDR2 is FQGNSA. CDR3 in amino acids: CANSPRPTQYF. The CDR3, as DNA: TGTGCCAACAGCCCCCGCCCTACCCAGTACTTC.

This clonotype appeared many times. The gene calls are TRBV11-1 and TRBJ1-1; 7 bases map to TRBD1. This CDR3 comprises 16 residues. From germline, CDR1 is SGHAT and CDR2 FQDESV (reference sequence). V gave up 1 base and J gave up 1 base; unmatched junction bases: 6. CDR3 nucleotide sequence: TGTGCCAGCAGCTTAGTCCCCGGGACAGCGAACACTGAAGCTTTCTTT. This encodes CASSLVPGTANTEAFF.

Ten or more counts support this clonotype. The rearrangement uses TRBV12-3 or TRBV12-4 and TRBJ1-1, with D perhaps matching TRBD1 (5 bases). CDR3 length equals 15 residues. V lost 7 bases, J lost 6 bases, and 21 bases lay in between. CDR3 residues: CASTPGTGAIAEAFF. Here the CDR3 DNA reads TGTGCCAGCACCCCGGGGACCGGCGCTATCGCTGAAGCTTTCTTT.

The chain carries TRBV11-2 and TRBJ2-5; possibly TRBD2 for D (6 bases). This CDR3 has 15 amino acids. The V gene's germline CDR1 is SGHAT and CDR2 FQNNGV. V lost 7 bases to trimming and J lost 3 bases, with 18 bases between them. CDR3 residues: CASTYYLGGEETQYF. Here the CDR3 DNA reads TGTGCCAGCACTTATTACCTAGGCGGGGAAGAGACCCAGTACTTC.

This clonotype was counted at least ten times. In nucleotides, the CDR3 is TGTGCCAGTAGTAGGGACAGGGCTTATAGCAATCAGCCCCAGCATTTT. Its protein is CASSRDRAYSNQPQHF. The chain employs TRBV19 and TRBJ1-5, with 9 bases aligning to TRBD1. CDR1 is LNHDA and CDR2 is SQIVND in the germline V gene (reference sequence). Unmatched junction bases numbered 4, after V lost 4 bases and J lost 0 bases. The CDR3 has 16 amino acids.

J is TRBJ1-1 and V is TRBV6-2 or TRBV6-3; 7 nucleotides agree with TRBD1. This CDR3 spans 14 amino acids. The V segment lost 6 bases and the J segment 0 bases; nucleotides outside the gene matches: 4. The germline gives CDR1 MNHEY, CDR2 SVGEGT. The CDR3 nucleotides read TGTGCCAGCAGGCGACAGGGACTGAACACTGAAGCTTTCTTT. It is translated as CASRRQGLNTEAFF.

This clonotype has at least ten counts. This chain joins TRBV4-1 and TRBJ2-2; D is possibly TRBD1 (5 bases). The CDR3 covers 15 residues. The V gene's germline CDR1 is MGHRA and CDR2 YSYEKL. The germline V and J ends were trimmed by 6 bases and 7 bases, with 18 bases remaining between them. Here the CDR3 reads CASRKPGSSIGELFF. The CDR3 coding sequence is TGCGCCAGCAGGAAGCCAGGGTCCTCTATCGGGGAGCTGTTTTTT.

In its sample, this clonotype was seen many times. This chain uses TRBV12-5 with TRBJ1-5, with a possible D match to TRBD1 (5 bases). V lost 4 bases and J lost 4, with 8 bases in between. CDR3 length equals 13 residues. CDR1 and CDR2 (germline): LGHNT, FRNRAP. The CDR3 reads CASGWGGNQPQHF. CDR3 in DNA: TGTGCTAGTGGTTGGGGGGGGAATCAGCCCCAGCATTTT.

This clonotype was recorded many times. V is TRBV5-1 and J is TRBJ2-3; 8 bases match TRBD2. The CDR3 sequence is 14 residues long. V was clipped by 5 bases and J by 1 base; unmatched bases: 3. Looked up from germline, CDR1 is SGHRS and CDR2 is YFSETQ. The CDR3 coding sequence is TGCGCCAGCAGGTCGACTAGCGGCACAGATACGCAGTATTTT. Its protein is CASRSTSGTDTQYF.

The chain is built from TRBV29-1 and TRBJ1-5; D possibly corresponds to TRBD1 (5 bases). The CDR3 extends over 13 amino acids. V was clipped by 4 bases and J by 3 bases, with 10 bases between them. Germline V lookup: CDR1 SQVTM, CDR2 ANQGSEA. This chain's CDR3 is CSVARQSNQPQHF. The CDR3, as DNA: TGCAGCGTTGCGCGACAGTCCAATCAGCCCCAGCATTTT.

This clonotype has at least ten counts. The chain recombines TRBV7-6 with TRBJ2-7; possibly TRBD1 or TRBD2 for D (5 bases each). The CDR3 sequence is 15 residues long. Trimming left V 5 bases short and J 2 bases short, with 16 bases between. Per the germline V gene, CDR1 is SGHVS and CDR2 is FNYEAQ. CDR3 sequence reads: CASSRYGTDTYEQYF. For the CDR3, the DNA is TGTGCCAGCAGCCGTTACGGGACGGATACCTACGAGCAGTACTTC.

This clonotype was detected ten times or more. The V and J genes are TRBV30 and TRBJ1-1; 7 positions agree with TRBD1. The V gene's germline CDR1 is GTSNPN and CDR2 SVGIG (reference sequence). V shed 0 bases, J shed 0 bases, and the junction held 10 bases outside the gene matches. The CDR3 has 17 residues. Here the CDR3 reads CAWSVGGGGPMNTEAFF. CDR3 in DNA: TGTGCCTGGAGTGTAGGTGGAGGGGGCCCCATGAACACTGAAGCTTTCTTT.

This clonotype has a count of ten or more. The V gene is TRBV10-3, the J gene TRBJ2-3; 9 bases match TRBD1. Germline assignment: CDR1 ENHRY and CDR2 SYGVKD. This CDR3 has 14 amino acids. With 5 bases clipped from V and 6 bases from J, the junction kept 6 bases outside the gene matches. The CDR3 reads CAISPGQGVDTQYF. The CDR3 DNA reads TGTGCCATCAGTCCGGGACAGGGTGTCGATACGCAGTATTTT.

This chain joins TRBV12-3 or TRBV12-4 and TRBJ2-7, with 10 positions matching TRBD1. This CDR3 spans 15 amino acids. After removal of 5 bases from V and 3 bases from J, the junction contained 7 bases not matched to a gene. This chain's CDR3 is CASSPTGGAFYEQYF. The CDR3 DNA is TGTGCCAGCAGTCCGACAGGGGGCGCGTTCTACGAGCAGTACTTC.

This clonotype has just one count. Just one base apart from a much larger clone, this may be a read error. This chain uses TRBV18 with TRBJ2-7, with a weak D call TRBD2 (5 bases). CDR1 is KGHSH, CDR2 LQKENI, per germline. V was pared by 3 bases and J by 6 bases, with 15 bases between. The CDR3 loop spans 14 amino acids. CDR3 sequence (DNA): TGTGCCAGCTCACCTCCCCCCGGAGGCTTCGAGCAGTACTTC. It specifies CASSPPPGGFEQYF.

The chain combines TRBV3-1 with TRBJ2-5; 10 bases map to TRBD2. CDR3 length equals 15 residues. Germline CDR1 and CDR2: LGHDT and YNNKEL (reference sequence). After removal of 4 bases from V and 3 bases from J, the junction contained 5 bases not matched to a gene. The CDR3 region is CASSLATSGEETQYF. As DNA, the CDR3 is TGTGCCAGCAGCCTGGCAACTAGCGGGGAAGAGACCCAGTACTTC.

This chain connects TRBV2 to TRBJ2-3; D tentatively fits TRBD1 or TRBD2 (6 bases each). The germline V gene has CDR1 SNHLY and CDR2 FYNNEI. Trimming left V 7 bases short and J 5 bases short, with 13 bases between. The CDR3 spans 13 residues. This CDR3 is CASNYREVDTQYF. In DNA, the CDR3 is TGTGCCAGCAATTACAGGGAGGTAGATACGCAGTATTTT.

This clonotype was recorded many times. The rearrangement links TRBV2 to TRBJ2-1; D is ambiguous. The germline V gene has CDR1 SNHLY and CDR2 FYNNEI. The CDR3 extends over 10 amino acids. V lost 7 bases to trimming and J lost 9 bases, with 7 bases between them. The CDR3: CASTAGEQFF. Here the CDR3 DNA reads TGTGCCAGCACAGCCGGTGAGCAGTTCTTC.

This clonotype has ten or more counts. This rearrangement joins TRBV19 to TRBJ2-7, with a weak D call TRBD2 (5 bases). Trimming left V 3 bases short and J 6 bases short, with 15 bases between. Germline V gene data show CDR1 as LNHDA and CDR2 as SQIVND (reference sequence). The CDR3 is made up of 14 amino acids. Here the CDR3 reads CASSMGSWTREQYF. The DNA for the CDR3 is TGTGCCAGTAGTATGGGCAGTTGGACTCGCGAGCAGTACTTC.

This clonotype was found many times. The chain is built from TRBV27 and TRBJ2-1; 12 bases are a match to TRBD2. CDR1 MNHEY and CDR2 SMNVEV come from the germline V gene (reference sequence). The CDR3 extends over 15 amino acids. Trimming cost V 3 bases and J 4 bases; bases outside gene matches: 1. CDR3: CASSFGLAGYNEQFF. In DNA form, the CDR3 reads TGTGCCAGCAGTTTCGGACTAGCGGGGTACAATGAGCAGTTCTTC.

This clonotype came up a few times. The J gene is TRBJ2-3, the V gene TRBV7-6, with TRBD2 identical over 11 bases. CDR1 and CDR2 from the germline V gene are SGHVS and FNYEAQ. This CDR3 has 12 residues. V gave up 5 bases and J gave up 13 bases; unmatched junction bases: 5. In DNA, the CDR3 is TGTGCCAGCAGCCAGACTAGCGGGGAGGAGTATTTT. It codes for CASSQTSGEEYF.